The next 22 T cell receptor beta chains were all read from a single sample in a study of control samples from healthy donors and cancer patients. Here immunoSEQ multiplex PCR was the method, and the copy in TCRdb shows in-frame clones only, minus some. The sample lists around 130,000 clones; around nine tenths were seen once. Sequencing used PBMCs. These receptors were taken from a man between 45 and 60 years old with head and neck cancer.

The V and J genes are TRBV28 and TRBJ1-2; D gene unclear. This CDR3 comprises 14 residues. Per the germline V gene, CDR1 is MDHEN and CDR2 is SYDVKM. Trimming left V 6 bases short and J 5 bases short, with 16 bases between. The CDR3 is CASSLPGRLYGYTF. The CDR3 DNA reads as TGTGCCAGCAGCCTACCGGGCCGGCTTTATGGCTACACCTTC.

This chain joins TRBV1 and TRBJ2-3. TRBV1 is noted as a pseudogene. The CDR3 runs to 13 residues. The CDR3: CTSSPQESHTQYF. In nucleotides, the CDR3 is TGCACCAGCAGCCCCCAGGAGTCCCATACGCAGTATTTT.

This chain joins TRBV5-8 and TRBJ2-3; D is perhaps TRBD1 or TRBD2 (6 bases each). The CDR3 loop spans 15 amino acids. The V end lost 1 base, the J end lost 0 bases, and 9 bases lay between the germline ends. Germline V gene sequence: CDR1 SGHTS, CDR2 YDEGEE. The DNA of the CDR3 is TGTGCCAGCAGCTTGAGAGGGGGGAGCACAGATACGCAGTATTTT. Its protein product is CASSLRGGSTDTQYF.

The rearrangement links TRBV5-1 to TRBJ1-2; unclear D gene. The CDR3 length is 14 residues. V lost 0 bases and J 4 bases, leaving 10 bases between the germline ends. Germline V gene sequence: CDR1 SGHRS, CDR2 YFSETQ. The CDR3 region has the DNA TGCGCCAGCAGCTTGGAGGTGAACTCCTATGGCTACACCTTC. As protein: CASSLEVNSYGYTF.

The chain employs TRBV27 and TRBJ2-5, with D unclear. V was pared by 5 bases and J by 5 bases, with 12 bases between. The CDR3 is made up of 13 amino acids. Germline CDR1 MNHEY, CDR2 SMNVEV (reference sequence). The CDR3 is CASSPLWGETQYF. The DNA for the CDR3 is TGTGCCAGCAGTCCCCTTTGGGGTGAGACCCAGTACTTC.

DNA for the CDR3: TGCAGCGTTCCCCTCGGGGGGGTGAACACTGAAGCTTTCTTT. This encodes CSVPLGGVNTEAFF. V is TRBV29-1 and J is TRBJ1-1; possibly TRBD1 for D (5 bases). Trimming stripped 5 bases from V and 0 bases from J, with 13 bases between. CDR1 and CDR2 from the germline V gene are SQVTM and ANQGSEA. CDR3 size: 14 residues.

The rearrangement joins TRBV4-1 to TRBJ2-7; 12 nucleotides line up with TRBD2. The CDR3 runs to 16 residues. The germline gives CDR1 MGHRA, CDR2 YSYEKL. V dropped 1 base and J dropped 4; count of bases not matched to a gene: 5. The CDR3 nucleotides are TGCGCCAGCAGCCAAGTCCTGGGACTAGCGGGTTACGAGCAGTACTTC. It codes for CASSQVLGLAGYEQYF.

The chain couples TRBV9 to TRBJ2-1; TRBD2 matches at 8 bases. The germline CDR1 and CDR2 sequences are SGDLS and YYNGEE. This CDR3 has 16 residues. V gave up 5 bases and J gave up 3 bases; unmatched junction bases: 10. The CDR3 DNA reads as TGTGCCAGCAGTATAGCGGGGCTTCCTCACTACAATGAGCAGTTCTTC. Its protein product is CASSIAGLPHYNEQFF.

The table lists this clone with a count of one. The rearrangement joins TRBV10-3 to TRBJ1-3, with TRBD1 identical over 8 bases. CDR3 length: 13 residues. Germline CDR1 ENHRY, CDR2 SYGVKD. V shed 10 bases and J 4 bases; nucleotides not matched to a gene: 6. As DNA, the CDR3 is TGTGCCACAACGCGACAGGGGGGAAACACCATATATTTT. This encodes CATTRQGGNTIYF.

The chain employs TRBV30 and TRBJ1-5; D unresolved. The germline V and J ends were trimmed by 1 base and 4 bases, with 5 bases remaining between them. This CDR3 region has 12 residues. From germline, CDR1 is GTSNPN and CDR2 SVGIG (reference sequence). The CDR3 spells CAWSDGNQPQHF. The CDR3 DNA is TGTGCCTGGAGTGACGGGAATCAGCCCCAGCATTTT.

The chain carries TRBV6-6 and TRBJ1-5; D not certain. Per germline, CDR1 MNHNY and CDR2 SVGAGI (reference sequence). The CDR3 has 14 amino acids. V lost 2 bases and J 0 bases, leaving 5 bases between the germline ends. This CDR3 is CASSYTDSNQPQHF. Here the CDR3 DNA reads TGTGCCAGCAGTTACACGGATAGCAATCAGCCCCAGCATTTT.

The V gene is TRBV7-9, the J gene TRBJ2-7; 9 bases map to TRBD2. Germline CDR1 SEHNR, CDR2 FQNEAQ (reference sequence). CDR3 length: 16 amino acids. V gave up 5 bases and J gave up 4 bases; unmatched junction bases: 12. CDR3 amino acids: CASSPRWAGGGYEQYF. The CDR3 DNA follows: TGTGCCAGCAGCCCAAGGTGGGCGGGAGGGGGTTACGAGCAGTACTTC.

V is TRBV2 and J is TRBJ2-7; 7 positions match TRBD2. Germline lookup yields CDR1 SNHLY and CDR2 FYNNEI. V lost 7 bases to trimming and J lost 4 bases; unmatched junction nucleotides: 4. The CDR3 spans 12 residues. CDR3 coding DNA: TGTGCCAGCACTAGCGGAGGATACGAGCAGTACTTC. As protein: CASTSGGYEQYF.

The chain employs TRBV10-1 and TRBJ1-2, with a weak D call TRBD1 (6 bases). Germline V lookup: CDR1 WNHNN, CDR2 SYGVQD (reference sequence). The V and J ends lost 2 bases and 7 bases respectively, with 11 bases between them. This CDR3 spans 13 amino acids. The CDR3 region has the DNA TGCGCCAGCAGTGAGGGGGGGCGTTCTGGCTACACCTTC. As protein: CASSEGGRSGYTF.

The J gene is TRBJ2-5, the V gene TRBV11-2, with 9 positions matching TRBD1. V trimming: 3 bases; J trimming: 5 bases; junction bases outside the gene matches: 4. The CDR3 covers 14 residues. Germline V gene lookup returns CDR1 SGHAT and CDR2 FQNNGV. The DNA for the CDR3 is TGTGCCAGCAGCTTGGACAGGGGATATGAGACCCAGTACTTC. Translation: CASSLDRGYETQYF.

The rearrangement uses TRBV13 and TRBJ1-2; D perhaps matches TRBD1 (6 bases). V lost 5 bases, J lost 5 bases, and 21 bases lay in between. CDR3 length: 16 residues. Germline CDR1 reads PRHDT; CDR2 reads FYEKMQ (reference sequence). The chain's CDR3 is CASSPERTEGEYGYTF. The CDR3 coding sequence is TGTGCCAGCAGCCCTGAACGGACAGAGGGGGAGTATGGCTACACCTTC.

The chain has TRBV27 and TRBJ2-6; TRBD2 aligns across 7 bases. CDR1 is MNHEY and CDR2 is SMNVEV in the germline V gene (reference sequence). The J segment lost 0 bases and the V segment lost 8 bases, leaving 22 bases of the junction unmatched. CDR3 length: 21 amino acids. CDR3 region: CASSHYPGTTRQSSGANVLTF. The CDR3 nucleotides are TGTGCCAGCTCTCATTATCCCGGGACTACTCGTCAGAGCTCTGGGGCCAACGTCCTGACTTTC. Drawing the rest from reference TRBV27 and TRBJ2-6, the complete variable domain is EAQVTQNPRYLITVTGKKLTVTCSQNMNHEYMSWYRQDPGLGLRQIYYSMNVEVTDKGDVPEGYKVSRKEKRNFPLILESPSPNQTSLYFCASSHYPGTTRQSSGANVLTFGAGSRLTVL.

V is TRBV11-2 and J is TRBJ2-2; tentatively, D is TRBD1 (5 bases). Trimming pared 7 bases from V and 6 bases from J, leaving 9 bases between. The CDR3 loop spans 12 amino acids. In germline, CDR1 is SGHAT, CDR2 FQNNGV. CDR3 DNA: TGTGCCAGCACGGTGGGGCCCGGGGAGCTGTTTTTT. It specifies CASTVGPGELFF.

The chain links TRBV18 to TRBJ2-2; 9 bases align to TRBD1. The J segment lost 5 bases and the V segment lost 3 bases, leaving 10 bases of the junction unmatched. This CDR3 comprises 17 residues. Germline CDR1 is KGHSH and CDR2 is LQKENI. CDR3 in amino acids: CASSPFAGQGGTGELFF. The DNA for the CDR3 is TGTGCCAGCTCACCTTTCGCGGGACAGGGAGGAACCGGGGAGCTGTTTTTT.

The chain's CDR3 is CAANWGTSLQDTQYF. As DNA, the CDR3 is TGTGCCGCGAACTGGGGCACATCGCTCCAAGATACGCAGTATTTT. The gene calls are TRBV10-3 and TRBJ2-3; TRBD1 might be the D (5 bases). The length of the CDR3 is 15 residues. Germline CDR1 ENHRY, CDR2 SYGVKD. V was trimmed by 11 bases and J by 5 bases, leaving 23 bases between them.

The chain uses TRBV6-6 and TRBJ1-1; 8 nucleotides match TRBD1. In germline, CDR1 is MNHNY, CDR2 SVGAGI (reference sequence). V shed 8 bases, J shed 7 bases, and the junction held 18 bases outside the gene matches. The CDR3 runs to 16 residues. As DNA, the CDR3 is TGTGCCAGCGGCAATCAGGAGGCAGGGGGCTTCATTGAAGCTTTCTTT. As protein: CASGNQEAGGFIEAFF.

This sequence joins TRBV7-2 and TRBJ1-1; possible D gene TRBD1, 6 bases. Germline CDR1 reads SGHTA; CDR2 reads FQGNSA. The CDR3 runs 14 residues. Trimming took off 5 bases at V and 5 bases at J, with 15 bases between the two ends. CDR3 region: CASSPTGAGTEAFF. The CDR3, as DNA: TGTGCCAGCAGCCCGACGGGGGCGGGTACTGAAGCTTTCTTT.